The next 8 T cell receptor beta chains were all read from a single sample in a study of T cell responses to AZD1222 COVID-19 vaccine. Profiling relied on immunoSEQ multiplex PCR, and the TCRdb table lists in-frame clones only, not all of them. Counted here are roughly 77,000 clones, around 90% occurring once; the ten biggest clones make up roughly 5.1%. Sequences were derived from peripheral blood, sampled on day 0 of MenACWY control vaccination. The receptors here all came from an adult in good health.

V usage is TRBV15 and J usage is TRBJ1-2; a weak D match, TRBD1 (6 bases). The germline V and J ends were trimmed by 0 bases and 4 bases, with 12 bases remaining between them. The germline V gene has CDR1 LNHNV and CDR2 YYDKDF (reference sequence). CDR3 length: 15 amino acids. As DNA, the CDR3 is TGTGCCACCAGCAGAGAGACAGGTCCGTTCTATGGCTACACCTTC. Protein: CATSRETGPFYGYTF.

This clone is a singleton in its sample. The V call is TRBV4-1, the J call TRBJ2-7, with no clear D. Between the trimmed V and J ends, which lost 4 bases and 2 bases, there was a span of 9 bases. CDR1 and CDR2 from the germline V gene are MGHRA and YSYEKL. This CDR3 has 13 amino acids. Here the CDR3 reads CASSPSGAYEQYF. CDR3 coding DNA: TGCGCCAGCAGCCCGAGTGGTGCCTACGAGCAGTACTTC.

V and J are TRBV5-4 and TRBJ1-2, with 9 bases matching TRBD1. V lost 0 bases, J lost 8 bases, and 5 bases stayed unmatched. The CDR3 is made up of 14 amino acids. Germline CDR1 and CDR2: SGHNT and YYREEE (reference sequence). CDR3 sequence reads: CASSLDRGRGGYTF. The CDR3 DNA reads as TGTGCCAGCAGCTTGGACAGGGGGCGGGGAGGCTACACCTTC.

This chain links TRBV7-9 with TRBJ1-4; D call uncertain. The CDR3 has 15 amino acids. Trimming took off 4 bases at V and 0 bases at J, with 9 bases between the two ends. Looked up from germline, CDR1 is SEHNR and CDR2 is FQNEAQ (reference sequence). The CDR3 sequence is CASSSIPATNEKLFF. CDR3 in DNA: TGTGCCAGCAGCTCCATTCCCGCAACTAATGAAAAACTGTTTTTT. Full variable domain (rest looked up from reference TRBV7-9 and TRBJ1-4): DTGVSQNPRHKITKRGQNVTFRCDPISEHNRLYWYRQTLGQGPEFLTYFQNEAQLEKSRLLSDRFSAERPKGSFSTLEIQRTEQGDSAMYLCASSSIPATNEKLFFGSGTQLSVL.

V usage is TRBV12-3 or TRBV12-4 and J usage is TRBJ1-2; D unresolved. V was cut by 3 bases and J by 6 bases, with 11 bases left in between. This CDR3 region has 13 residues. The CDR3 protein is CASSFGQEDGYTF. The CDR3, as DNA: TGTGCCAGCAGTTTCGGCCAGGAAGATGGCTACACCTTC.

This clone was detected only once. The V call is TRBV18, the J call TRBJ1-5; 9 positions match TRBD1. The CDR3 length is 17 residues. CDR1 and CDR2 (germline): KGHSH, LQKENI. V dropped 5 bases and J dropped 0; count of bases not matched to a gene: 8. Written as DNA, the CDR3 is TGTGCCAGCTCATCCGGGGACAGGGAGTATAGCAATCAGCCCCAGCATTTT. This encodes CASSSGDREYSNQPQHF.

The chain joins TRBV19 to TRBJ2-6; D is uncertain. Germline V gives CDR1 LNHDA, CDR2 SQIVND (reference sequence). The CDR3 loop spans 14 amino acids. The ends were cut back, 5 bases at V and 4 bases at J, with 9 bases in the middle. CDR3 sequence: CASSQYSGANVLTF. In DNA form, the CDR3 reads TGTGCCAGTAGTCAGTATTCGGGGGCCAACGTCCTGACTTTC.

This chain joins TRBV24-1 and TRBJ2-1; D is possibly TRBD1 or TRBD2 (5 bases each). CDR1 and CDR2 (germline): KGHDR, SFDVKD. Trimming took 5 bases from V and 8 from J, leaving 21 bases between them. The CDR3 is 16 amino acids. CDR3 sequence reads: CATSGTGTGEKYEQFF. In DNA form, the CDR3 reads TGTGCCACCAGTGGCACCGGGACGGGCGAAAAATATGAGCAGTTCTTC.